Each of the 14 T cell receptor beta chains below was sequenced from the same sample in a study of T cell changes during pregnancy in multiple sclerosis. Sequenced by immunoSEQ multiplex PCR; TCRdb stores in-frame clones only, minus some. The data contain some 52,000 clones, roughly nine tenths of them singletons. The source was CD4+ T cells from peripheral blood mononuclear cells, collected before pregnancy. These receptors all come from a female donor with multiple sclerosis, enrolled in a pregnancy study.

The chain uses TRBV9 and TRBJ1-2; 10 bases align to TRBD1. Germline V gene lookup returns CDR1 SGDLS and CDR2 YYNGEE. V trimming: 4 bases; J trimming: 6 bases; junction bases outside the gene matches: 6. There are 14 residues in the CDR3. The CDR3: CASSPRQGADGYTF. CDR3 DNA: TGTGCCAGCAGCCCCCGACAGGGGGCGGATGGCTACACCTTC.

The gene calls are TRBV7-2 and TRBJ1-4, with a weak D call TRBD1 (5 bases). This CDR3 comprises 14 residues. V shed 4 bases and J shed 8 bases, with 14 bases lying between them. Per germline, CDR1 SGHTA and CDR2 FQGNSA. DNA for the CDR3: TGTGCCAGCAGCTCCGGGGGGATGGGGGAAAAACTGTTTTTT. Amino acids: CASSSGGMGEKLFF.

The chain recombines TRBV28 with TRBJ2-7, with D hard to call. This CDR3 region has 13 residues. Per germline, CDR1 MDHEN and CDR2 SYDVKM. V lost 2 bases and J lost 6, with 11 bases in between. CDR3 nucleotide sequence: TGTGCCAGCAGTTTAGGGCCCTCCAGCGAGCAGTACTTC. Its protein product is CASSLGPSSEQYF.

This clone occurred once. The chain has TRBV2 and TRBJ2-5; D gene ambiguous. In germline, CDR1 is SNHLY, CDR2 FYNNEI. The V gene lost 7 bases and the J gene lost 5 bases, with 11 bases spanning the gap. The CDR3 runs to 12 residues. DNA of the CDR3: TGTGCCAGCACAACAGTCGGTGAGACCCAGTACTTC. Its protein is CASTTVGETQYF.

V and J are TRBV5-5 and TRBJ2-7, with 12 nucleotides matching TRBD1. CDR3 length: 14 amino acids. The V gene end was trimmed by 4 bases and the J gene end by 3 bases; junction bases not matched to a gene: 2. The V gene's germline CDR1 is SGHKS and CDR2 YYEKEE (reference sequence). The CDR3, as DNA: TGTGCCAGCAGCAGGGACAGGGGGCTCTACGAGCAGTACTTC. This sequence encodes CASSRDRGLYEQYF.

The V and J genes are TRBV12-5 and TRBJ1-5, with TRBD1 matching over 10 bases. Germline loops: CDR1 LGHNT, CDR2 FRNRAP. V lost 1 base, J lost 7 bases, and 4 bases stayed unmatched. The CDR3 spans 15 residues. This CDR3 reads CASGLGQGARQPQHF. The CDR3 DNA follows: TGTGCTAGTGGTTTGGGACAGGGGGCAAGGCAGCCCCAGCATTTT.

The chain combines TRBV14 with TRBJ2-3; TRBD2 agrees at 10 bases. Germline assignment: CDR1 SGHDN and CDR2 FVKESK. The CDR3 extends over 17 amino acids. V trimming: 3 bases; J trimming: 5 bases; junction bases outside the gene matches: 11. CDR3 amino acids: CASSHIMGLAGVDTQYF. CDR3 coding DNA: TGTGCCAGCAGCCACATCATGGGCCTAGCGGGAGTAGATACGCAGTATTTT.

The chain employs TRBV30 and TRBJ2-7, with 7 bases lining up with TRBD2. Germline V gene data show CDR1 as GTSNPN and CDR2 as SVGIG (reference sequence). This CDR3 comprises 13 residues. V lost 5 bases to trimming and J lost 7 bases; unmatched junction nucleotides: 11. The CDR3 sequence: CAWRPSGMGEQYF. Written as DNA, the CDR3 is TGTGCCTGGCGACCTAGCGGAATGGGAGAGCAGTACTTC.

This chain joins TRBV2 and TRBJ1-5, with D possibly TRBD1 on 5 matching bases. With 7 bases removed from V and 6 bases from J, the gap between germline ends came to 13 bases. From germline, CDR1 is SNHLY and CDR2 FYNNEI. The length of the CDR3 is 13 residues. In DNA, the CDR3 is TGTGCCAGCAAAGGGGATAAGGGTCAGCCCCAGCATTTT. This gives the protein CASKGDKGQPQHF.

The chain links TRBV7-9 to TRBJ1-2; possible D gene TRBD1, 5 bases. Germline values: CDR1 SEHNR, CDR2 FQNEAQ (reference sequence). Trimming removed 1 base at V and 2 bases at J, with 17 bases between. There are 17 residues in the CDR3. As DNA, the CDR3 is TGTGCCAGCAGCTTAGACCCCGGGAGAGAGGGGAACTATGGCTACACCTTC. Its translation: CASSLDPGREGNYGYTF.

V is TRBV5-1 and J is TRBJ2-4; TRBD1 agrees at 7 bases. V gave up 0 bases and J gave up 0 bases; unmatched junction bases: 6. Germline V gives CDR1 SGHRS, CDR2 YFSETQ. The CDR3 length is 17 residues. CDR3 in amino acids: CASSLGGTDLAKNIQYF. In DNA, the CDR3 is TGCGCCAGCAGCTTGGGTGGGACAGACTTAGCCAAAAACATTCAGTACTTC. Filled out from reference TRBV5-1 and TRBJ2-4, the complete variable domain reads KAGVTQTPRYLIKTRGQQVTLSCSPISGHRSVSWYQQTPGQGLQFLFEYFSETQRNKGNFPGRFSGRQFSNSRSEMNVSTLELGDSALYLCASSLGGTDLAKNIQYFGAGTRLSVL.

The V and J genes are TRBV27 and TRBJ2-1, with TRBD2 as a possible D gene (6 bases). Germline V gene sequence: CDR1 MNHEY, CDR2 SMNVEV (reference sequence). V was clipped by 6 bases and J by 3 bases, with 18 bases between them. CDR3 size: 16 residues. The CDR3 spells CASRSFGLRDYNEQFF. CDR3 nucleotides: TGTGCCAGCAGATCATTCGGGTTGCGGGACTACAATGAGCAGTTCTTC.

The rearrangement uses TRBV7-6 and TRBJ1-1; D perhaps matches TRBD1 (6 bases). Trimming took 5 bases from V and 1 from J, leaving 8 bases between them. Germline CDR1 and CDR2: SGHVS and FNYEAQ. The CDR3 totals 13 residues. The CDR3 DNA follows: TGTGCCAGCAGCCTACAGGGGAACACTGAAGCTTTCTTT. Translation: CASSLQGNTEAFF.

The rearrangement uses TRBV27 and TRBJ2-7; 8 positions agree with TRBD2. Germline CDR1 MNHEY, CDR2 SMNVEV (reference sequence). Unmatched junction bases numbered 11, after V lost 3 bases and J lost 4 bases. CDR3 length: 16 amino acids. The CDR3 DNA sequence: TGTGCCAGCAGTTTTTTAAGGTCCAGCGGGAGTTACGAGCAGTACTTC. It yields the protein CASSFLRSSGSYEQYF.